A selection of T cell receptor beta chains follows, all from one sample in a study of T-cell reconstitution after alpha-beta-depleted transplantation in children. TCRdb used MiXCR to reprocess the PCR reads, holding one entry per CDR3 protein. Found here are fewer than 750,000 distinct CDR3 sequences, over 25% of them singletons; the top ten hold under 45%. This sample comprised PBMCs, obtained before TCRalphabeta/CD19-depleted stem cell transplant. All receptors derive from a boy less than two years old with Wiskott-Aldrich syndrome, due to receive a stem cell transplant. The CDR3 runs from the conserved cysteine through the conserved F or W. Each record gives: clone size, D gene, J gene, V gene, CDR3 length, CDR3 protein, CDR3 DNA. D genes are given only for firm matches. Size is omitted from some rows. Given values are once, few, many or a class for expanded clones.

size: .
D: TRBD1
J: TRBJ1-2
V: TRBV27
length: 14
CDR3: CASSSTGGIYGYTF
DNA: TGTGCCAGCAGTTCCACAGGGGGCATCTATGGCTACACCTTC

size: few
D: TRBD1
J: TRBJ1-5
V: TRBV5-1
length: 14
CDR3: CASSLETGSEPQHF
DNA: TGCGCCAGCAGCTTGGAGACAGGGTCTGAGCCCCAGCATTTT

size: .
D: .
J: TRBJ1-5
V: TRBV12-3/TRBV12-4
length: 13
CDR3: CASSFREAQPQHF
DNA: TGTGCCAGCAGTTTCAGGGAGGCTCAGCCCCAGCATTTT

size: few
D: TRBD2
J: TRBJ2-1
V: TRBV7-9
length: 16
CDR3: CASSLERTSVFNEQFF
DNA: TGTGCCAGCAGCTTAGAGAGGACTAGTGTTTTTAACGAGCAGTTCTTC

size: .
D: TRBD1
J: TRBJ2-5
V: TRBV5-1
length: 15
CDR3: CASSPGTAPEETQYF
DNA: TGCGCCAGCAGCCCCGGGACAGCACCAGAAGAGACCCAGTACTTC

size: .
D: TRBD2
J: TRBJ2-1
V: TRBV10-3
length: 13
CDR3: CAISESTAGVLFF
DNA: TGTGCCATCAGTGAGTCGACCGCGGGGGTTCTGTTCTTC

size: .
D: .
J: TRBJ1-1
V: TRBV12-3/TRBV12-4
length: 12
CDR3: CASRGTYTEAFF
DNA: TGTGCCAGCAGGGGGACCTACACTGAAGCTTTCTTT

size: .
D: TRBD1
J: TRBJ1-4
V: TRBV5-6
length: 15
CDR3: CASSPTTGGPEKLFF
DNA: TGTGCCAGCAGCCCGACAACAGGGGGCCCTGAAAAACTGTTTTTT

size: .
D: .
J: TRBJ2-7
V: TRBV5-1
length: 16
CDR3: CASSLDGGFVSYEQYF
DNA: TGCGCCAGCAGCTTGGATGGGGGTTTCGTCTCCTACGAGCAGTACTTC

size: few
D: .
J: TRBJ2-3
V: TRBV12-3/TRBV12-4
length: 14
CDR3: CASRRGASTDTQYF
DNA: TGTGCCAGCAGGAGAGGGGCGAGCACAGATACGCAGTATTTT

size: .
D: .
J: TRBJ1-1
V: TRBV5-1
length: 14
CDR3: CASSLWQGNTEAFF
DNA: TGCGCCAGCAGCTTGTGGCAGGGTAACACTGAAGCTTTCTTT

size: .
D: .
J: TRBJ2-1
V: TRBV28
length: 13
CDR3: CASSPRGPTEQFF
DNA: TGTGCCAGCAGCCCCCGAGGGCCAACTGAGCAGTTCTTC

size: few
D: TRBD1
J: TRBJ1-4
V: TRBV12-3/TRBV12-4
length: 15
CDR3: CASSSGTGYNEKLFF
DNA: TGTGCCAGCAGCTCCGGGACAGGCTATAATGAAAAACTGTTTTTT

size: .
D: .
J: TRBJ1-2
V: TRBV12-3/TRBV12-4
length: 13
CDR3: CASSLIRTNGYTF
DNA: TGTGCCAGCAGTTTAATCCGAACGAATGGCTACACCTTC

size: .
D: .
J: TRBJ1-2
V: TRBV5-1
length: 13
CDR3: CASQDGANYGYTF
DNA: TGCGCCAGTCAGGACGGAGCTAACTATGGCTACACCTTC

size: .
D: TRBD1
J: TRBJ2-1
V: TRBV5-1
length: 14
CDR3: CASSLMGQGDEQFF
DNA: TGCGCCAGCAGCTTGATGGGACAGGGTGATGAGCAGTTCTTC

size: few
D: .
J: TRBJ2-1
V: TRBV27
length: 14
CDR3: CASRLQRPGDEQFF
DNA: TGTGCCAGCAGACTTCAAAGGCCCGGGGATGAGCAGTTCTTC

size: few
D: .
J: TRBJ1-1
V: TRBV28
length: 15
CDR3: CASSITGTVNTEAFF
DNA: TGTGCCAGCAGTATTACCGGGACGGTGAACACTGAAGCTTTCTTT

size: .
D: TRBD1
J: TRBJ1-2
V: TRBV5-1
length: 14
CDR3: CASSFGQGANGYTF
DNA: TGCGCCAGCAGTTTCGGACAGGGGGCTAATGGCTACACCTTC

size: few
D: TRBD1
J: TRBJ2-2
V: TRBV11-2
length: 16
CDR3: CASSLDPGGVFGELFF
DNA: TGTGCCAGCAGCTTAGACCCAGGGGGCGTGTTCGGGGAGCTGTTTTTT

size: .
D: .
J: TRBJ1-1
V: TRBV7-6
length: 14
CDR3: CASSSAGAVTEAFF
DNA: TGTGCCAGCAGCTCAGCCGGGGCGGTGACTGAAGCTTTCTTT

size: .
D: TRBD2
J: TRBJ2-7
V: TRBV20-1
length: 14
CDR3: CSAQRTSSSYEQYF
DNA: TGCAGTGCCCAGAGGACTAGCTCCTCCTACGAGCAGTACTTC

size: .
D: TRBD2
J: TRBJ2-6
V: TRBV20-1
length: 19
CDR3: CSARPLGGSHKAGANVLTF
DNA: TGCAGTGCTAGACCCCTGGGGGGGAGCCATAAAGCTGGGGCCAACGTCCTGACTTTC

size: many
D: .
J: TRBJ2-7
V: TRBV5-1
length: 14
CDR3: CASSLAGGGYEQYF
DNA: TGCGCCAGCAGCTTGGCCGGAGGGGGATACGAGCAGTACTTC

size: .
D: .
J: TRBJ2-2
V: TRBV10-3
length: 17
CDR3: CAISDVGVKPYTGELFF
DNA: TGTGCCATCAGTGACGTCGGCGTCAAGCCGTACACCGGGGAGCTGTTTTTT

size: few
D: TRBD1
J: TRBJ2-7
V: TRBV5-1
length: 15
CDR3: CASSLWTGGLNEQYF
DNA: TGCGCCAGCAGCTTGTGGACAGGGGGCTTGAACGAGCAGTACTTC

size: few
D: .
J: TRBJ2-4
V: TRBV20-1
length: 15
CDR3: CSARDFRGAKNIQYF
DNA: TGCAGTGCTAGAGATTTTCGGGGGGCCAAAAACATTCAGTACTTC

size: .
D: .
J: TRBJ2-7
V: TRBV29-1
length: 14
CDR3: CSGRRAGTTYEQYF
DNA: TGCAGCGGTCGACGCGCCGGGACGACCTACGAGCAGTACTTC

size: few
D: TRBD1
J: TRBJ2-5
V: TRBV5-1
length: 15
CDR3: CASSRDREVWETQYF
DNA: TGCGCCAGCAGTAGGGACAGGGAAGTCTGGGAGACCCAGTACTTC

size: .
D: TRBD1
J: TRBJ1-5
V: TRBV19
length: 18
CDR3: CASSPPATGSYSNQPQHF
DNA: TGTGCCAGTAGTCCGCCGGCGACAGGGTCTTATAGCAATCAGCCCCAGCATTTT

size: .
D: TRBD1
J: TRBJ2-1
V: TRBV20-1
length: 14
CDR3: CSANGGQGAPHEFF
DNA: TGCAGTGCGAATGGGGGACAGGGGGCTCCCCACGAGTTCTTC

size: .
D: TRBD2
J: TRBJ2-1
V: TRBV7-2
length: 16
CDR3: CASSFLRTSGTNEQFF
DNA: TGTGCCAGCAGCTTCCTGAGGACTAGCGGAACCAATGAGCAGTTCTTC

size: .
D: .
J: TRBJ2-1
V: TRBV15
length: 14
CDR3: CATSRDVGSREQFF
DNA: TGTGCCACCAGCAGAGATGTGGGGTCCCGTGAGCAGTTCTTC

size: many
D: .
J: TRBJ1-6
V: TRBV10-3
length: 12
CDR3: CAIGEGYSPLHF
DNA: TGTGCCATCGGAGAGGGTTATTCACCCCTCCACTTT

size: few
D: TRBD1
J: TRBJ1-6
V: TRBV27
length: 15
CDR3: CASSFGDRVYSPLHF
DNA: TGTGCCAGCAGTTTTGGGGACAGGGTATACTCACCCCTCCACTTT

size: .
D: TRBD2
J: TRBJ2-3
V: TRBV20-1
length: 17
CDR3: CSARDPTTGGGSDTQYF
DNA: TGCAGTGCTAGAGATCCCACAACGGGAGGTGGGTCAGATACGCAGTATTTT

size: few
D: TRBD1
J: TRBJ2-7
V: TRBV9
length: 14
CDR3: CASSRGDRGYEQYF
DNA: TGTGCCAGCAGCCGAGGGGACAGGGGGTACGAGCAGTACTTC

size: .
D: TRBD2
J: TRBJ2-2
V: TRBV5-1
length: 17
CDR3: CASRKDGLALNTGELFF
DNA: TGCGCCAGCAGAAAAGACGGACTAGCCTTGAACACCGGGGAGCTGTTTTTT

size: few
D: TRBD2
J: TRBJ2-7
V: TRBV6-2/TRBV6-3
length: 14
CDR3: CASSYQAGGYEQYF
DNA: TGTGCCAGCAGTTACCAAGCGGGAGGGTACGAGCAGTACTTC

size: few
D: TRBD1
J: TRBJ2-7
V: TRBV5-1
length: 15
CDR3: CASSRTTGPTYEQYF
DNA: TGCGCCAGCAGCCGGACGACAGGGCCGACCTACGAGCAGTACTTC

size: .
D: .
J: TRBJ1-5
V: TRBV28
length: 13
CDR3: CASSFREDQPQHF
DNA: TGTGCCAGCAGTTTCCGGGAGGATCAGCCCCAGCATTTT

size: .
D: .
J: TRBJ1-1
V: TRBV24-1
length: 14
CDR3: CATRSGFGNTEAFF
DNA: TGTGCCACGCGGTCGGGTTTCGGGAACACTGAAGCTTTCTTT

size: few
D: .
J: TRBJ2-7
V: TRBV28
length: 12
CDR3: CASSPKGYEQYF
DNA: TGTGCCAGCAGCCCTAAGGGCTACGAGCAGTACTTC

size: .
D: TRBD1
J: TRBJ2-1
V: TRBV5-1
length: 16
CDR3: CASSLYGGQGFNEQFF
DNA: TGCGCCAGCAGCTTGTATGGGGGACAGGGTTTCAATGAGCAGTTCTTC

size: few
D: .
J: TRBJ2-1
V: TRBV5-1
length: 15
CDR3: CASSLELGFYNEQFF
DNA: TGCGCCAGCAGCTTGGAACTCGGCTTCTACAATGAGCAGTTCTTC

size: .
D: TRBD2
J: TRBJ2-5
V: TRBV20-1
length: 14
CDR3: CSARVAGVWKTQYF
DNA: TGCAGTGCTCGCGTTGCGGGAGTATGGAAGACCCAGTACTTC

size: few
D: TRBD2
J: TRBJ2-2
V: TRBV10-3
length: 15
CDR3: CAIRTSGANTGELFF
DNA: TGTGCCATCAGGACTAGCGGTGCGAACACCGGGGAGCTGTTTTTT

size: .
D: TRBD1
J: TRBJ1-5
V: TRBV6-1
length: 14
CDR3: CASRGTGVGQPQHF
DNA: TGTGCCAGCAGAGGGACAGGGGTGGGACAGCCCCAGCATTTT

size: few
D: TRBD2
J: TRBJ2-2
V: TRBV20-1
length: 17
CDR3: CSAKGTTSGSDTGELFF
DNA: TGCAGTGCAAAAGGGACGACTAGCGGGAGCGACACCGGGGAGCTGTTTTTT

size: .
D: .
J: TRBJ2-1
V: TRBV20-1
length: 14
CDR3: CSARTGSIFNEQFF
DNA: TGCAGTGCTAGAACCGGGAGCATCTTCAATGAGCAGTTCTTC

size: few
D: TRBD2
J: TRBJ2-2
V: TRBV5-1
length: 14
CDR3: CAKLAGRGTGELFF
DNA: TGCGCCAAACTAGCGGGAAGGGGCACCGGGGAGCTGTTTTTT

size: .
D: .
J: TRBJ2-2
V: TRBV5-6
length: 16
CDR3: CASSLVGGTNTGELFF
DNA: TGTGCCAGCAGCTTGGTTGGCGGGACGAACACCGGGGAGCTGTTTTTT